This TCR beta chain was observed in a study of cytomegalovirus exposure and HLA in healthy donors. Study at large: Falling in the Caucasian-associated ancestry cluster were 81% of some 400 genotyped donors.

This clone was seen just once. No antigen is known for it. Germline values: CDR1 SGHNT, CDR2 YYREEE (reference sequence). The V end lost 4 bases, the J end lost 2 bases, and 12 bases lay between the germline ends. The CDR3 sequence is 15 residues long. A multiplex PCR was run with 60 Vbeta primers and 13 Jbeta primers. Only in-frame clones appear in the TCRdb table, and some are missing; sequencing was by immunoSEQ multiplex PCR. The sample has approximately 100,000 clones; approximately 70% are singletons. General study points: Several of the most significant clusters were apparently associated with common viral pathogens in a later analysis. In a later analysis, at a false discovery rate of 0.05, under 20,000 TCR beta sequences matched HLA alleles.

The TCR comes from a man aged 40-50 years in good health and CMV-seronegative. The sequencing sample was made of PBMCs. This chain connects TRBV5-4 to TRBJ2-2, with D perhaps TRBD2 (5 bases). This CDR3 is CASSLLGANTGELFF. The CDR3 DNA follows: TGTGCCAGCAGCCTTCTGGGAGCAAACACCGGGGAGCTGTTTTTT.